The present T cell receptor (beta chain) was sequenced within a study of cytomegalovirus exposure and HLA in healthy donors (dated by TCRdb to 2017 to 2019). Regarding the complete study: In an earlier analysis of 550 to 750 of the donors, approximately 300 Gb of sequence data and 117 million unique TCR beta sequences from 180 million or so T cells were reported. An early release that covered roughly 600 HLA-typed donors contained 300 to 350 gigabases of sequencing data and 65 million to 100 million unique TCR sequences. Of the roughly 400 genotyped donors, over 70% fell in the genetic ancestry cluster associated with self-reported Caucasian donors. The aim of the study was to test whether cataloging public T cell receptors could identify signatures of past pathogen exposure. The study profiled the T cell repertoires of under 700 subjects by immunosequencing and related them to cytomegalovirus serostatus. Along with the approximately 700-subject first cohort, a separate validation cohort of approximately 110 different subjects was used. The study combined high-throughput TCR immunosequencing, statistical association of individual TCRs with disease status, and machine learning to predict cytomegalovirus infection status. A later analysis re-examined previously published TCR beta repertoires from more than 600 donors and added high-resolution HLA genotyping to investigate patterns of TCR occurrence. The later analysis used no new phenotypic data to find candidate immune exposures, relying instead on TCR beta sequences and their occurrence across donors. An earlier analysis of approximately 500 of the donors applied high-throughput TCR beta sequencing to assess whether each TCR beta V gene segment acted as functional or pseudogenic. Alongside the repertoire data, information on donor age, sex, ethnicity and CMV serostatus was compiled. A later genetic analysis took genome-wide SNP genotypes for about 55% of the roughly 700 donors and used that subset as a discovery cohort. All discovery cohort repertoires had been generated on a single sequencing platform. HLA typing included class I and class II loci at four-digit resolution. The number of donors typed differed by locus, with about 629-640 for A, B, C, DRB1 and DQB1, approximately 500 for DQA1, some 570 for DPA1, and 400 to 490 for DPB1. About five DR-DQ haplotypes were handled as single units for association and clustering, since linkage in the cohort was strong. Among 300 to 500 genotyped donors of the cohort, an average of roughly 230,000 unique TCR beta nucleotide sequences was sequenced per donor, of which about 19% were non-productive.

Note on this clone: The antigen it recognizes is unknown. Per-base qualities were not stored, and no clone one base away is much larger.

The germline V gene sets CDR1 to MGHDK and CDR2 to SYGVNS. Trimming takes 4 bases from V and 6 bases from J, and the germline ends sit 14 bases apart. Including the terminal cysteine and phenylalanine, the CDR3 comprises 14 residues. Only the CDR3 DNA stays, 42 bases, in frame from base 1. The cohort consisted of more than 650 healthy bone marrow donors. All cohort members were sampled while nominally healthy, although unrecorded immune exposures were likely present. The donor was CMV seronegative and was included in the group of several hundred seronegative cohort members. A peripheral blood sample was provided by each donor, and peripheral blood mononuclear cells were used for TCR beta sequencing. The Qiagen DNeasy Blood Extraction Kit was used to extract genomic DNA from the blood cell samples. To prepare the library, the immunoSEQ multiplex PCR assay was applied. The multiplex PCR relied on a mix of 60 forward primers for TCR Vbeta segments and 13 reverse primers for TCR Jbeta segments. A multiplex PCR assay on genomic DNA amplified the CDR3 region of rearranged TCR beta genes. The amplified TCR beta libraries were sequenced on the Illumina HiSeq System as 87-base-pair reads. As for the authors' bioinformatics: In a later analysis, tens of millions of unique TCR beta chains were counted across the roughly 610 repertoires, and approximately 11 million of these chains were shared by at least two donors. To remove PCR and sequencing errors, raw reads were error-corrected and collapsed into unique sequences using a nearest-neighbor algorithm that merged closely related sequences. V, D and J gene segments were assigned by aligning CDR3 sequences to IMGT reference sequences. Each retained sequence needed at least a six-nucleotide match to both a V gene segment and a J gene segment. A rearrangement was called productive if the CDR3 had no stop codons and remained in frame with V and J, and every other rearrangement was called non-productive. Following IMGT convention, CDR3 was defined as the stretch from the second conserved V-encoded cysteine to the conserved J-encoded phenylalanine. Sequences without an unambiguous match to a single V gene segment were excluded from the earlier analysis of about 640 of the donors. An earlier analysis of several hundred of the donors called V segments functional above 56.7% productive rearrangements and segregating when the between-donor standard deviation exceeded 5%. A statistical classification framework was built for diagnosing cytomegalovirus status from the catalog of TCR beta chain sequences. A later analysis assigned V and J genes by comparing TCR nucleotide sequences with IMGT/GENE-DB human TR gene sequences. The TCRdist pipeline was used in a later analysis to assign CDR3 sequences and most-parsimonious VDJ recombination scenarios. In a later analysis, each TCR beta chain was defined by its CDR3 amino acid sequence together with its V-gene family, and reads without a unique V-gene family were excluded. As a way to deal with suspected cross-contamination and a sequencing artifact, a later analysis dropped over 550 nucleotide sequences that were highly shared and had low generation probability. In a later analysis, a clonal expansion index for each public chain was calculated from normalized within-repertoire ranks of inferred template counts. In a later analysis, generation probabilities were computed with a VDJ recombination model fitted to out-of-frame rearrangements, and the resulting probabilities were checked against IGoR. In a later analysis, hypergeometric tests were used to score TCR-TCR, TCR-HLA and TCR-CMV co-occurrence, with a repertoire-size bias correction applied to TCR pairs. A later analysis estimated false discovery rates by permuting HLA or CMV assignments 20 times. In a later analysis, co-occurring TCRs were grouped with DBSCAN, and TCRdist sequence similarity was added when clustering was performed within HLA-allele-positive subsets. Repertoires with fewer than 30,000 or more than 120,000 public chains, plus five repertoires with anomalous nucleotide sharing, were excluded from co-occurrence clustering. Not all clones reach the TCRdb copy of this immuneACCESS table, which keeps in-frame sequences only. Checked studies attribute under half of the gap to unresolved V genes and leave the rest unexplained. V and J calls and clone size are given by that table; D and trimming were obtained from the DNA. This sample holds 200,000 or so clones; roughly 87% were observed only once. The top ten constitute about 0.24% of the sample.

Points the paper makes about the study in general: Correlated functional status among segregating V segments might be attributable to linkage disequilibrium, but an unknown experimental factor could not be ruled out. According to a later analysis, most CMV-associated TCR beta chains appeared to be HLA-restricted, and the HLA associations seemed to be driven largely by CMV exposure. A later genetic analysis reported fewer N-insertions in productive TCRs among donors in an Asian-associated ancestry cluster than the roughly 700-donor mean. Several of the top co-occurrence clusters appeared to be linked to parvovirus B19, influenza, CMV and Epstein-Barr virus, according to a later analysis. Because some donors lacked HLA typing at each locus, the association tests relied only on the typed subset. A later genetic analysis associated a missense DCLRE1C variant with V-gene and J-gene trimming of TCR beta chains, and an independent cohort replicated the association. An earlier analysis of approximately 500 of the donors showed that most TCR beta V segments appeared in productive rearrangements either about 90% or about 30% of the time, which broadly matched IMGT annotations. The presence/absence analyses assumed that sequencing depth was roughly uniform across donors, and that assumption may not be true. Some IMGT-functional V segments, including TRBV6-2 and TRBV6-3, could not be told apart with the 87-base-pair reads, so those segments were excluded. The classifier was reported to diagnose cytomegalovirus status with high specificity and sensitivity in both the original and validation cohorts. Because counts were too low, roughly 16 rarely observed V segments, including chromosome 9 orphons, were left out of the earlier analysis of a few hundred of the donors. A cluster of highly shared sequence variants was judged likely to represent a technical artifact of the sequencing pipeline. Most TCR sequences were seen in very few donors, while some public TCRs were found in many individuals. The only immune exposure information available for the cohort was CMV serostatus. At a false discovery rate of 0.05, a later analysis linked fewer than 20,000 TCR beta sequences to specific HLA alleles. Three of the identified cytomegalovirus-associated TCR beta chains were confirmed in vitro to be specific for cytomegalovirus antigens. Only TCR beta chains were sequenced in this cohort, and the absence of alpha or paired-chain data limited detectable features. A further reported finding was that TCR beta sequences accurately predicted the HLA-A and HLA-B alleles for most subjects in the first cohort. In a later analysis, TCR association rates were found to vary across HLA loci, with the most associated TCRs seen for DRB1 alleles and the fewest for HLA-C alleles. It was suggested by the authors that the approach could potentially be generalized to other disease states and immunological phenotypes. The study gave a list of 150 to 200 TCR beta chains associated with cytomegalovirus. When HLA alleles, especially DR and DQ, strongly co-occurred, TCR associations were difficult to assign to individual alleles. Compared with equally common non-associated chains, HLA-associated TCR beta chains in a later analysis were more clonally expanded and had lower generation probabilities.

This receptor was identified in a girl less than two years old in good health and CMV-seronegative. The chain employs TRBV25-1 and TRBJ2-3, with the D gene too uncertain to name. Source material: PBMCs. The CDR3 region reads CASSAHRAGDTQYF. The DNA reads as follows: TGTGCCAGCAGTGCTCACCGAGCCGGGGATACGCAGTATTTT.